This T cell receptor (beta chain) is from a study of T cells after yellow fever vaccination. TCRdb recomputed calls from the 5' RACE reads with MiXCR, one row per CDR3 protein. The data contain roughly 520,000 distinct CDR3 sequences, 21% of them singletons. This CDR3 has 13 residues. Germline assignment: CDR1 DFQATT and CDR2 SNEGSKA (reference sequence). This specimen consisted of PBMCs, obtained around 3 weeks after the first yellow fever vaccination. The TCR comes from a man younger than 35 who received the YFV17D yellow fever vaccine. This chain connects TRBV20-1 to TRBJ2-7, with 7 bases lining up with TRBD2. CDR3 amino acids: CSALRAGPEIAHV. DNA for the CDR3: TGCAGTGCTTTGCGAGCGGGGCCGGAGATCGCGCACGTC.